Listed here are 23 T cell receptor beta chains from one sample, sequenced in a study of OX40 agonist ivuxolimab in advanced cancers. Clones were sequenced by immunoSEQ multiplex PCR, and TCRdb holds only the in-frame ones, with some missing. This sample has 57,000 or so clones, with around 90% found just once. Sequenced here: CD4+ or CD8+ T cells sorted from blood, sampled in a trial of the OX40 agonist ivuxolimab. The origin of the receptors is an adult with an advanced solid tumor such as melanoma, head and neck, liver or kidney cancer.

This clone was detected once. The gene calls are TRBV7-2 and TRBJ1-2; TRBD1 matches 7 bases. The CDR3 covers 12 residues. Germline lookup yields CDR1 SGHTA and CDR2 FQGNSA. The trim removed 5 bases at V and 8 bases at J, leaving 5 bases unmatched. The CDR3 DNA sequence: TGTGCCAGCAGCCTGACAGGGAACGGCTACACCTTC. It encodes CASSLTGNGYTF.

This rearrangement joins TRBV19 to TRBJ2-7; 7 bases are a match to TRBD1. CDR1 LNHDA and CDR2 SQIVND come from the germline V gene (reference sequence). CDR3 size: 15 residues. V gave up 4 bases and J gave up 2 bases; unmatched junction bases: 8. CDR3 nucleotide sequence: TGTGCCAGTAGTACAGGGGGAAGGGGAACCTACGAGCAGTACTTC. Protein: CASSTGGRGTYEQYF.

J is TRBJ1-2 and V is TRBV7-9; no clear D gene. V was clipped by 3 bases and J by 3 bases, with 5 bases between them. The CDR3 is made up of 12 amino acids. The germline V gene encodes CDR1 SEHNR and CDR2 FQNEAQ (reference sequence). Written as DNA, the CDR3 is TGTGCCAGCAGCTTGGATTACTATGGCTACACCTTC. Protein sequence: CASSLDYYGYTF.

The chain employs TRBV11-3 and TRBJ2-1; possible D gene TRBD2, 5 bases. From germline, CDR1 is SGHNT and CDR2 YENEEA. The CDR3 runs 12 residues. Trimming removed 4 bases from V and 13 bases from J, with 14 bases in between. The DNA for the CDR3 is TGTGCCAGCAGCTCAGAGGGTATGTCACAGTTCTTC. Translating gives CASSSEGMSQFF.

The CDR3 DNA reads TGTGCCAGCAGTTATGGGGGAGCCCAAGAGACCCAGTACTTC. Its protein product is CASSYGGAQETQYF. This chain connects TRBV6-1 to TRBJ2-5; the D gene could be TRBD1 or TRBD2 (5 bases each). V lost 5 bases to trimming and J lost 1 base, with 11 bases between them. The CDR3 runs to 14 residues. In germline, CDR1 is MNHNS, CDR2 SASEGT.

This clone was seen a single time. J is TRBJ1-4 and V is TRBV2; TRBD1 is a possible D gene (5 bases). The CDR3 sequence is 11 residues long. V was cut by 5 bases and J by 13 bases, with 11 bases left in between. Germline V gene sequence: CDR1 SNHLY, CDR2 FYNNEI. The CDR3 loop reads CASSSGWGLFF. The CDR3 DNA sequence: TGTGCCAGCAGTTCAGGGTGGGGACTGTTTTTT.

The V gene is TRBV18, the J gene TRBJ2-4; D unclear. Trimming cost V 0 bases and J 6 bases, with 9 bases left between them. The CDR3 has 14 residues. CDR1 is KGHSH, CDR2 LQKENI, per germline. CDR3 sequence (DNA): TGTGCCAGCTCACCACCGGCAGCCCGAAACATTCAGTACTTC. Protein product: CASSPPAARNIQYF.

V is TRBV7-3 and J is TRBJ2-3; the D gene is possibly TRBD2 (6 bases). Trimming cost V 5 bases and J 0 bases, with 12 bases left between them. CDR1 is SGHTA, CDR2 FQGTGA, per germline. The CDR3 is made up of 15 amino acids. CDR3 nucleotides: TGTGCCAGCAGCCCAAGCGGGTTTAGCACAGATACGCAGTATTTT. Protein: CASSPSGFSTDTQYF.

The rearrangement links TRBV28 to TRBJ2-5; D is tentatively TRBD1 or TRBD2 (5 bases each). Looked up from germline, CDR1 is MDHEN and CDR2 is SYDVKM. V shed 2 bases and J shed 7 bases, with 5 bases lying between them. The CDR3 spans 11 residues. The CDR3 DNA reads TGTGCCAGCAGTTTAGGGGGGACCCAGTACTTC. Protein sequence: CASSLGGTQYF. The full variable domain, rest sourced from reference TRBV28 and TRBJ2-5, is DVKVTQSSRYLVKRTGEKVFLECVQDMDHENMFWYRQDPGLGLRLIYFSYDVKMKEKGDIPEGYSVSREKKERFSLILESASTNQTSMYLCASSLGGTQYFGPGTRLLVL.

The V and J genes are TRBV14 and TRBJ2-6; no clear D. CDR1 and CDR2 (germline): SGHDN, FVKESK. V was cut by 6 bases and J by 0 bases, with 12 bases left in between. The CDR3 loop spans 16 amino acids. CDR3: CASRPPSSSGANVLTF. In DNA form, the CDR3 reads TGTGCCAGCAGACCACCCTCAAGCTCTGGGGCCAACGTCCTGACTTTC.

The genes are TRBV9 and TRBJ1-1; D might be TRBD1 (5 bases). The ends were cut back, 4 bases at V and 3 bases at J, with 10 bases in the middle. The germline CDR1 and CDR2 sequences are SGDLS and YYNGEE. The CDR3 has 13 amino acids. The CDR3 bases are TGTGCCAGCAGCCCCCGGGGGTACACTGAAGCTTTCTTT. Protein product: CASSPRGYTEAFF.

In nucleotides, the CDR3 is TGTGCCAGCAGCTTAAATAGGGCAGGGCCCTATCAGCCCCAGCATTTT. The encoded protein is CASSLNRAGPYQPQHF. The chain has TRBV7-3 and TRBJ1-5; tentative D call: TRBD1 (5 bases). The germline CDR1 and CDR2 sequences are SGHTA and FQGTGA. The length of the CDR3 is 16 residues. V shed 1 base and J shed 5 bases, with 15 bases lying between them.

V gene TRBV6-6 combines with J gene TRBJ2-7; 11 positions agree with TRBD1. This CDR3 is 15 amino acids long. The junction had 12 bases not matched to a gene; V was cut back by 7 bases and J by 7 bases. The germline gives CDR1 MNHNY, CDR2 SVGAGI (reference sequence). The CDR3 here is CASTEPGQGVREQYF. The CDR3 region has the DNA TGTGCCAGCACTGAACCGGGACAGGGGGTGAGGGAGCAGTACTTC.

The rearrangement uses TRBV7-9 and TRBJ1-3; D gene unclear. There are 15 residues in the CDR3. Germline V gene data show CDR1 as SEHNR and CDR2 as FQNEAQ (reference sequence). The V end lost 2 bases, the J end lost 2 bases, and 10 bases lay between the germline ends. The CDR3 DNA is TGTGCCAGCAGCTTAAGTTTGAATCCTGGAAACACCATATATTTT. Translated: CASSLSLNPGNTIYF.

This chain uses TRBV7-2 with TRBJ1-3, with 10 bases aligning to TRBD1. V was clipped by 0 bases and J by 4 bases; unmatched bases: 3. The CDR3 contains 16 residues. The germline V gene has CDR1 SGHTA and CDR2 FQGNSA. The chain's CDR3 is CASSLAGQGTGNTIYF. In DNA form, the CDR3 reads TGTGCCAGCAGCTTAGCGGGACAGGGGACGGGAAACACCATATATTTT.

This clone was observed a handful of times. The chain joins TRBV4-1 to TRBJ1-4; weak D call: TRBD1 (6 bases). The CDR3 extends over 14 amino acids. The V end was cut by 2 bases, the J end by 7 bases, with 11 bases between. In germline, CDR1 is MGHRA, CDR2 YSYEKL. In nucleotides, the CDR3 is TGCGCCAGCAGCCAACGAGGGGGAGTTGAAAAACTGTTTTTT. Its protein is CASSQRGGVEKLFF.

The CDR3 loop reads CASYAGANGEPQHF. In DNA form, the CDR3 reads TGTGCCAGTTATGCAGGGGCCAATGGCGAGCCCCAGCATTTT. This rearrangement joins TRBV19 to TRBJ1-5, with TRBD1 as a possible D gene (6 bases). This CDR3 region has 14 residues. V dropped 8 bases and J dropped 8 bases, with 19 bases sitting between them. Germline assignment: CDR1 LNHDA and CDR2 SQIVND (reference sequence). The variable domain in full, completed from reference TRBV19 and TRBJ1-5, reads DGGITQSPKYLFRKEGQNVTLSCEQNLNHDAMYWYRQDPGQGLRLIYYSQIVNDFQKGDIAEGYSVSREKKESFPLTVTSAQKNPTAFYLCASYAGANGEPQHFGDGTRLSIL.

The chain is built from TRBV9 and TRBJ1-1; D might be TRBD1 (6 bases). Germline values: CDR1 SGDLS, CDR2 YYNGEE. V was trimmed by 0 bases and J by 3 bases, leaving 9 bases between them. The length of the CDR3 is 14 residues. The CDR3 spells CASSVGQDYTEAFF. The CDR3 DNA reads as TGTGCCAGCAGCGTAGGACAGGATTACACTGAAGCTTTCTTT.

This chain connects TRBV4-1 to TRBJ2-7; 9 bases agree with TRBD1. The CDR3 contains 15 residues. Germline CDR1 MGHRA, CDR2 YSYEKL. J gave up 5 bases and V 4 bases, and 9 bases lay outside the gene matches. CDR3 bases: TGCGCCAGCAGCCCCAACCGGGACAGGGTTAACGAGCAGTACTTC. Protein sequence: CASSPNRDRVNEQYF.

The chain links TRBV11-2 to TRBJ1-5; D is unresolved. The V end lost 0 bases, the J end lost 0 bases, and 6 bases lay between the germline ends. The CDR3 spans 15 residues. Germline V gives CDR1 SGHAT, CDR2 FQNNGV. The CDR3 DNA follows: TGTGCCAGCAGCTTAGACAGGTTTAGCAATCAGCCCCAGCATTTT. This translates into CASSLDRFSNQPQHF.

The chain carries TRBV6-1 and TRBJ2-5; D is unresolved. The J call could be wrong; TRBJ2-7 is a better fit for the DNA end. Germline assignment: CDR1 MNHNS and CDR2 SASEGT. The CDR3 runs 13 residues. This CDR3 reads CASSGGDQYEQYF. CDR3 in DNA: TGTGCCAGCAGTGGGGGTGACCAGTACGAGCAGTACTTC.

The V call is TRBV5-6, the J call TRBJ2-2; D is perhaps TRBD1 (6 bases). Germline V gives CDR1 SGHDT, CDR2 YYEEEE. This CDR3 region has 14 residues. V was clipped by 7 bases and J by 4 bases, with 14 bases between them. CDR3 region: CASGKNRATGELFF. The CDR3 bases are TGTGCCAGCGGAAAAAACAGGGCCACCGGGGAGCTGTTTTTT.

J is TRBJ1-1 and V is TRBV9; TRBD1 matches at 7 bases. CDR3 length: 15 residues. V shed 3 bases, J shed 6 bases, and the junction held 11 bases outside the gene matches. In germline, CDR1 is SGDLS, CDR2 YYNGEE. The CDR3 DNA reads TGTGCCAGCAGCGCGATCGTGAGAGGGGGCCCTGAAGCTTTCTTT. Translating it yields CASSAIVRGGPEAFF.